Sequencing of this TCR beta chain was carried out in a study of blood T cell repertoires in COVID-19. TCRdb's copy holds only in-frame clones and misses some; the assay was immunoSEQ multiplex PCR. The sample consists of roughly 25,000 clones, approximately 85% of them appearing once. The specimen was peripheral blood. This receptor was taken from a human donor in a cohort sampled during active COVID-19.

The CDR3 coding sequence is TGCGCCAGCAGCTCCGGGACAGGGTCCCCCGGTCGGGAAAAACTGTTTTTT. Translating it yields CASSSGTGSPGREKLFF. This rearrangement joins TRBV4-1 to TRBJ1-4; 9 nucleotides agree with TRBD1. The length of the CDR3 is 17 residues. Looked up from germline, CDR1 is MGHRA and CDR2 is YSYEKL. Germline trimming cut 5 bases from V and 8 bases from J; bases unmatched to any gene: 15.